Listed below are T cell receptor beta chains from one sample, sequenced in a study of blood T cell repertoires in COVID-19. The repertoire was sequenced with immunoSEQ multiplex PCR; TCRdb's copy has only in-frame clones and lacks some. The sample carries some 210,000 clones, roughly 86% recorded once. The sample taken for sequencing was PBMCs or T cells enriched from blood (not recorded which). Receptors originate from a man aged 18 to 35 with acute COVID-19. Each CDR3 is given with its conserved first and last residue. A D gene is named only where the DNA matches it firmly. A clone size is listed for some rows: how often the clone was seen (once, few, many), or a class if it is expanded.

clone size,J gene,D gene,V gene,CDR3 DNA,CDR3 protein
.,TRBJ1-2,.,TRBV25-1,TGTGCCACCTCAGGGGCCAACTATGGCTACACCTTC,CATSGANYGYTF
few,TRBJ2-7,.,TRBV6-5,TGTGCCAGCAATAAGACAGTAAAGGAGCAGTACTTC,CASNKTVKEQYF
once,TRBJ2-3,TRBD2,TRBV5-7,TGTGCCAGCAGCTCATTAAGAGAGACTAGCGGGAGTTCAGATACGCAGTATTTT,CASSSLRETSGSSDTQYF
.,TRBJ2-2,.,TRBV12-2,TGTGCAAGTCGCTCCACTAGCGGGAGCAGGGACACCGGGGAGCTGTTTTTT,CASRSTSGSRDTGELFF
.,TRBJ2-1,TRBD2,TRBV6-6,TGTGCCAGCAGTTCGGGACTAAACAATGAGCAGTTCTTC,CASSSGLNNEQFF
.,TRBJ2-7,TRBD1,TRBV7-9,TGTGCCAGCAGCACCACGACAGGGGACCCCTACGAGCAGTACTTC,CASSTTTGDPYEQYF
.,TRBJ2-1,TRBD2,TRBV19,TGTGCCAGTAGTATAAGCGGGAGCAAGCACAATGAGCAGTTCTTC,CASSISGSKHNEQFF
.,TRBJ2-1,TRBD1,TRBV19,TGTGCCAGTAGTCCCTGGACAGGGGGGAATGAGCAGTTCTTC,CASSPWTGGNEQFF
.,TRBJ1-2,.,TRBV6-2/TRBV6-3,TGTGCCAGCAGTTACTCGTCGGGGGAGGGCTACACCTTC,CASSYSSGEGYTF
.,TRBJ1-1,.,TRBV5-6,TGTGCCAGCAGCTCGCAATTTTGGCTCAACACTGAAGCTTTCTTT,CASSSQFWLNTEAFF
once,TRBJ1-6,TRBD1,TRBV28,TGTGCCAGCAGTTTAACAGGGGGTAATTCACCCCTCCACTTT,CASSLTGGNSPLHF
.,TRBJ2-7,.,TRBV25-1,TGTGCCAGCAATCGGGGGAACTACGAGCAGTACTTC,CASNRGNYEQYF
.,TRBJ1-1,TRBD1,TRBV12-5,TGTGCTAGTGGTTCAAGGACAGGGGAGTTTCAGACTGAAGCTTTCTTT,CASGSRTGEFQTEAFF
.,TRBJ2-7,TRBD1,TRBV5-1,TGCGCCAGCAGCTCGGGACAGAGATCCGAGCAGTACTTC,CASSSGQRSEQYF
.,TRBJ2-5,.,TRBV5-4,TGTGCCAGCAGCTTGGGCCAAGGACAGAGTAAAGAGACCCAGTACTTC,CASSLGQGQSKETQYF
.,TRBJ2-7,TRBD2,TRBV11-3,TGTGCCAGCAGCCCCTTTAATGCGGGAGGCCCCGAGCAGTACTTC,CASSPFNAGGPEQYF
.,TRBJ2-4,.,TRBV9,TGTGCCAGCAGCGTAGCCCCGCGGGAAGGCATTCAGTACTTC,CASSVAPREGIQYF
.,TRBJ2-3,TRBD2,TRBV29-1,TGCAGCGTTGAAGAAGGCGGGAGTTTCGCAGATACGCAGTATTTT,CSVEEGGSFADTQYF
.,TRBJ2-1,.,TRBV5-4,TGTGCCAGCAGCTTGGGGGGCCTCGGGGGAAACAATGAGCAGTTCTTC,CASSLGGLGGNNEQFF
.,TRBJ2-7,.,TRBV7-9,TGTGCCAGCAGCCCGCCCGGGTTCCCATACGAGCAGTACTTC,CASSPPGFPYEQYF
.,TRBJ1-4,TRBD1,TRBV4-3,TGCGCCAGCAGCACTACAGGGGTCGAAAAACTGTTTTTT,CASSTTGVEKLFF
.,TRBJ2-7,.,TRBV29-1,TGCAGCGCCGCCCCCCTTCAGGCTCCCTACGAGCAGTACTTC,CSAAPLQAPYEQYF
.,TRBJ2-5,.,TRBV25-1,TGTGCCAGCAGTGGGACTGTGTACCAAGAGACCCAGTACTTC,CASSGTVYQETQYF
.,TRBJ2-2,.,TRBV3-1/TRBV3-2,TGTGCCAGCAGCCAAGATTGGGCCGGGGCCGGGGAGCTGTTTTTT,CASSQDWAGAGELFF
.,TRBJ2-3,TRBD2,TRBV14,TGTGCCAGCAGCCCCCTAGCGGGAGGAAGCACAGATACGCAGTATTTT,CASSPLAGGSTDTQYF
.,TRBJ2-3,.,TRBV27,TGTGCCAGCAGTCCGCTCCCGGACGGGGGTACGCAGTATTTT,CASSPLPDGGTQYF
.,TRBJ2-5,.,TRBV5-1,TGCGCCAGCAGTTTATCAGGAGAGACCCAGTACTTC,CASSLSGETQYF
.,TRBJ1-1,TRBD1,TRBV11-3,TGTGCCAGCAGCTCCGGGACAGGGGGTGCCATGAACACTGAAGCTTTCTTT,CASSSGTGGAMNTEAFF
.,TRBJ2-7,TRBD2,TRBV7-9,TGTGCCAGCAGCTTTTCAGCGGGATTTGGCGACGAGCAGTACTTC,CASSFSAGFGDEQYF
.,TRBJ1-5,TRBD1,TRBV2,TGTGCCAGCAGTGAATTCGGAGGGGGCGGTCAGCCCCAGCATTTT,CASSEFGGGGQPQHF
.,TRBJ1-6,.,TRBV6-5,TGTGCCAGCAGTTCACAGGGCCTAGGCTCACCCCTCCACTTT,CASSSQGLGSPLHF
.,TRBJ1-1,.,TRBV28,TGTGCCAGCACCCTAATGGAGCGGGACACTGAAGCTTTCTTT,CASTLMERDTEAFF
.,TRBJ2-7,TRBD1,TRBV7-9,TGTGCCAGCAGTGAGGACAGGATTCTCTACGAGCAGTACTTC,CASSEDRILYEQYF
.,TRBJ1-6,TRBD1,TRBV30,TGTGCCTGGTTGGACAGGGGAGATAATTCACCCCTCCACTTT,CAWLDRGDNSPLHF
medium-sized,TRBJ1-5,.,TRBV19,TGTGCCAGTAGTATAGATTGGTCAGGTAATCAGCCCCAGCATTTT,CASSIDWSGNQPQHF
.,TRBJ1-3,.,TRBV6-1,TGTGCCAGCAGTGAAGCGCTATACTCTGGAAACACCATATATTTT,CASSEALYSGNTIYF
.,TRBJ1-1,.,TRBV18,TGTGCCAGCTCACCACCTCGGGGGATTAGAGCCGAAGCTTTCTTT,CASSPPRGIRAEAFF
.,TRBJ2-1,.,TRBV30,TGTGCCTGGAGTGTAGCGAGTAAATACAATGAGCAGTTCTTC,CAWSVASKYNEQFF
few,TRBJ2-7,TRBD1,TRBV24-1,TGTGCCACCAGTGACCAAACCGGGACAGGGGCCTACGAGCAGTACTTC,CATSDQTGTGAYEQYF
.,TRBJ2-1,.,TRBV20-1,TGCAGTGCTAGAGACGGTGAGCAGTTCTTC,CSARDGEQFF
.,TRBJ2-1,TRBD2,TRBV11-3,TGTGCCAGCAGCTTAGAGGCGGGAGGAAAGGGTGAGCAGTTCTTC,CASSLEAGGKGEQFF
.,TRBJ2-1,.,TRBV7-8,TGTGCCAGCAGCTACAGGTCCGCAGCTAACAATGAGCAGTTCTTC,CASSYRSAANNEQFF
.,TRBJ2-1,.,TRBV2,TGTGCCAGCAGTGATCCGGCAGGAGAGGGCTACAATGAGCAGTTCTTC,CASSDPAGEGYNEQFF
.,TRBJ2-3,TRBD2,TRBV25-1,TGTGCCAGCAGTGAACCAAGACTAGCGCTCACAGATACGCAGTATTTT,CASSEPRLALTDTQYF
.,TRBJ1-5,TRBD1,TRBV18,TGTGCCAGCTCCCCTGGGGACAGTTTAAATCAGCCCCAGCATTTT,CASSPGDSLNQPQHF
.,TRBJ2-7,TRBD1,TRBV7-6,TGTGCCAGCAGCTTGATCGACAGGGTCGCCGCCTACGAGCAGTACTTC,CASSLIDRVAAYEQYF
.,TRBJ2-3,.,TRBV11-2,TGTGCCAGCAGCTTAGGAGGGACTAGCACAGATACGCAGTATTTT,CASSLGGTSTDTQYF
once,TRBJ1-4,.,TRBV4-2,TGTGCCAGCAGCCCAACAGAAATTAATGAAAAACTGTTTTTT,CASSPTEINEKLFF
.,TRBJ1-5,.,TRBV12-2,TGTGCAAGTCGCCGACAGGGAATTAGCAATCAGCCCCAGCATTTT,CASRRQGISNQPQHF
.,TRBJ2-1,.,TRBV13,TGTGCCAGCAGCTTAGGGGCAGCTAGGGAGCAGTTCTTC,CASSLGAAREQFF
.,TRBJ2-7,TRBD1,TRBV6-5,TGTGCCACCGGGGACAGGGCTTGGGAGCAGTACTTC,CATGDRAWEQYF
.,TRBJ2-2,TRBD1,TRBV5-1,TGCGCCAGCAGCTTGGTACAGGGGGCGTTATTTGGGGAGCTGTTTTTT,CASSLVQGALFGELFF